This T cell receptor beta chain was sequenced during a study of blood T cell repertoires in COVID-19. About the research overall: Acute and convalescent COVID-19 specimens originated in the United States, Italy and Spain. PBMCs, B-cell-depleted T cells, or T cells were the source of the cDNA or gDNA that made up the material.

Germline CDR1 and CDR2: SGHRS and YFSETQ. This CDR3 has 14 residues. Trimming pared 0 bases from V and 2 bases from J, leaving 6 bases between. In the study's own analysis: Reference gene primers were amplified, and this amplification served to estimate nucleated cell counts. Profiled with immunoSEQ multiplex PCR; TCRdb holds only in-frame clones, not every one. V, J and clone size derive from that table, while D and trimming were established from the DNA sequence. The sample lists 150,000 to 200,000 clones; around 85% were seen once. This clone has a single count. Sequenced input: peripheral blood. V gene TRBV5-1 combines with J gene TRBJ2-1; no definite D call. The source is a woman aged 55 to 70 with acute or convalescent COVID-19. For the CDR3, the DNA is TGCGCCAGCAGCTTGGCTGGAGCCTACAATGAGCAGTTCTTC. Amino acids: CASSLAGAYNEQFF.